This T cell receptor beta chain was identified in a study of blood T cell repertoires in COVID-19. Original data processing: Amplification of reference gene primers provided the estimated nucleated cell counts. TCRdb keeps only in-frame clones here, not all; method: immunoSEQ multiplex PCR. The V and J calls and the clone size are those of that table, but D and trimming were determined from the DNA. The repertoire holds 490,000 or so clones, with approximately 87% as singletons. Those enrolled, adults aged 18 to 89 years, came from about two dozen US areas. Recovered status applied to Cohort 3 donors who had two consecutive negative PCRs. It also applied to those with clearance or with symptom resolution. V was cut by 0 bases and J by 0 bases, with 10 bases left in between. CDR3 size: 17 residues. Germline-derived CDR1 and CDR2 are SGHNT and YYREEE (reference sequence).

Input material: PBMCs or T cells enriched from blood (not recorded which). This sequence joins TRBV5-4 and TRBJ1-6, with D tentatively TRBD1 (5 bases). The clonotype comes from a woman aged 40 to 49 who had recovered from COVID-19. Here the CDR3 DNA reads TGTGCCAGCAGCTTGGGGGGGGTCCTCTCCTATAATTCACCCCTCCACTTT. It translates to CASSLGGVLSYNSPLHF. Full variable domain (rest looked up from reference TRBV5-4 and TRBJ1-6): ETGVTQSPTHLIKTRGQQVTLRCSSQSGHNTVSWYQQALGQGPQFIFQYYREEENGRGNFPPRFSGLQFPNYSSELNVNALELDDSALYLCASSLGGVLSYNSPLHFGNGTRLTVT.